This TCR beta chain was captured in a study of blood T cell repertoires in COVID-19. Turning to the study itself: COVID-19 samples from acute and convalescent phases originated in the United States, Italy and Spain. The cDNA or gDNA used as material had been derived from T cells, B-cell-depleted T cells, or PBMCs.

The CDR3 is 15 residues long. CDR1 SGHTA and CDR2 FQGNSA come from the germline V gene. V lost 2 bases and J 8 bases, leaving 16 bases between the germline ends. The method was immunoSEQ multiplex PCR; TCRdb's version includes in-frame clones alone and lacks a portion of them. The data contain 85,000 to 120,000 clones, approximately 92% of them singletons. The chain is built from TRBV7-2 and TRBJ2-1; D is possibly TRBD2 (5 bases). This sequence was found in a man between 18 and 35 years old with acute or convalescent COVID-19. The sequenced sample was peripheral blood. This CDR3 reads CASSLLASEEDEQFF. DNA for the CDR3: TGTGCCAGCAGCTTACTAGCCTCCGAGGAAGATGAGCAGTTCTTC.